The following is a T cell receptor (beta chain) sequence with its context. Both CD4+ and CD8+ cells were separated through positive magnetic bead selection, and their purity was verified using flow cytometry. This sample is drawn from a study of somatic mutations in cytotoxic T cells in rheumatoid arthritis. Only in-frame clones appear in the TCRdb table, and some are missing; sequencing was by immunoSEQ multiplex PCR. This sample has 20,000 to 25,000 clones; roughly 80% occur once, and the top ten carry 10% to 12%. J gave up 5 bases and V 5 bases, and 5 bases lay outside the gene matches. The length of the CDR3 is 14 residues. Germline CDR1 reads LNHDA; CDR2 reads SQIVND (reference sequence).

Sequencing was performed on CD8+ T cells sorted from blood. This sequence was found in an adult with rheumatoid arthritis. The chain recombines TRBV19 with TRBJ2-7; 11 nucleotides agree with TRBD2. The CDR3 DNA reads TGTGCCAGTAGTGTGACTAGCGGGACCCACGAGCAGTACTTC. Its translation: CASSVTSGTHEQYF. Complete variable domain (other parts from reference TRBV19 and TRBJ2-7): DGGITQSPKYLFRKEGQNVTLSCEQNLNHDAMYWYRQDPGQGLRLIYYSQIVNDFQKGDIAEGYSVSREKKESFPLTVTSAQKNPTAFYLCASSVTSGTHEQYFGPGTRLTVT.